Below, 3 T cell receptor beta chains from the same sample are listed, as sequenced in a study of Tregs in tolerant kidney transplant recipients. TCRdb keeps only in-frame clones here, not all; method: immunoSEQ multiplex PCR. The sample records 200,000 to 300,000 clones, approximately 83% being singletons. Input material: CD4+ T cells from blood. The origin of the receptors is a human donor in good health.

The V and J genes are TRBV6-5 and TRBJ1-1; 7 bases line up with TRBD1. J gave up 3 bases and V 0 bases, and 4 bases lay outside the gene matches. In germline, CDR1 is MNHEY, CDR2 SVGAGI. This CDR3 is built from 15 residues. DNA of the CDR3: TGTGCCAGCAGTTACTCCCGACAGGGCTACACTGAAGCTTTCTTT. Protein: CASSYSRQGYTEAFF.

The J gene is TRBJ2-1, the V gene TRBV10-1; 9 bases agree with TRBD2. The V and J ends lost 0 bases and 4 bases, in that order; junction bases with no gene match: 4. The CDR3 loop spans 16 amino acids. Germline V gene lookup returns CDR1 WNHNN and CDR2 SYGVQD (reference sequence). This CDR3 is CASSESRLADYNEQFF. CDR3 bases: TGCGCCAGCAGTGAGTCAAGACTAGCGGATTACAATGAGCAGTTCTTC.

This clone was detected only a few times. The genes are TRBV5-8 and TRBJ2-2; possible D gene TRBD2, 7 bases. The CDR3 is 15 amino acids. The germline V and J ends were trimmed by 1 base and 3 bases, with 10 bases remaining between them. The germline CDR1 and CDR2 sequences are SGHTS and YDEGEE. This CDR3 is CASSLRGGHTGELFF. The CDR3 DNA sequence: TGTGCCAGCAGCTTGAGGGGGGGGCACACCGGGGAGCTGTTTTTT.